This T cell receptor beta chain emerged from a study of T cell responses to AZD1222 COVID-19 vaccine. Overall study results and limits: Close to half of spike-specific TCRs reportedly recognize unmutated variant regions. Clonal diversity may have been underestimated in mostly white British donors.

Repertoires were generated with immunoSEQ multiplex PCR, while TCRdb's copy carries only in-frame clones and drops some. The profile shows 130,000 or so clones, 90% of them singletons. This clone came up once. Its antigen is as yet unknown. V lost 0 bases and J 3 bases, leaving 6 bases between the germline ends. The CDR3 length is 13 residues. From germline, CDR1 is LGHNA and CDR2 YSLEER. This clonotype was sampled from an adult in good health. The chain couples TRBV4-3 to TRBJ2-7; no clear D gene. The sequences come from peripheral blood, collected on day 0 of AZD1222 vaccination. The CDR3 sequence is CASSQEVGYEQYF. The CDR3 nucleotides are TGCGCCAGCAGCCAAGAGGTCGGCTACGAGCAGTACTTC.